This T cell receptor (beta chain) was sequenced in a study of T-cell reconstitution after alpha-beta-depleted transplantation in children. Only a few counts were recorded for this clonotype. The CDR3 spans 16 residues. Germline V gene lookup returns CDR1 SGHRS and CDR2 YFSETQ. Trimming cost V 0 bases and J 1 base; bases outside gene matches: 3. Unique molecular identifiers were used in preparing the TCRbeta library. TCRdb re-called the PCR reads with MiXCR, one entry per CDR3 protein. Of 400,000 to 500,000 distinct CDR3 sequences listed, about a tenth are singletons. The sequence derives from a human donor who donated a stem cell graft to a child with acute myeloid leukemia. The sequenced sample was PBMCs from the stem cell graft donor, obtained from the stem cell graft. The chain recombines TRBV5-1 with TRBJ2-5; TRBD1 matches 10 bases. The CDR3 region is CASSLVRTGGQETQYF. The CDR3 region has the DNA TGCGCCAGCAGCTTGGTTAGGACAGGGGGCCAAGAGACCCAGTACTTC. The complete variable domain, with remaining parts taken from reference TRBV5-1 and TRBJ2-5, reads KAGVTQTPRYLIKTRGQQVTLSCSPISGHRSVSWYQQTPGQGLQFLFEYFSETQRNKGNFPGRFSGRQFSNSRSEMNVSTLELGDSALYLCASSLVRTGGQETQYFGPGTRLLVL.